This T cell receptor beta chain was found in a study of blood T cell repertoires in COVID-19. Study in general: Researchers got acute and convalescent COVID-19 samples from the United States, Italy and Spain. T cells, B-cell-depleted T cells, or PBMCs provided the cDNA or gDNA that served as material.

Trimming at V came to 4 bases and at J to 1 base, leaving 13 bases not matched to a gene. The CDR3 is made up of 18 amino acids. CDR1 MNHEY and CDR2 SVGEGT come from the germline V gene. How the authors handled the data: Reference gene primer amplification gave nucleated cell count estimates. The assay was immunoSEQ multiplex PCR, and TCRdb's table has in-frame clones only and misses some. V, J and clone size reflect that table, while D and trimming were determined from the DNA. The sample holds hundreds of thousands of clones, roughly 80% seen once. The sequencing input was peripheral blood. The chain combines TRBV6-2 or TRBV6-3 with TRBJ1-5; TRBD1 agrees at 7 bases. This receptor was taken from an elderly man with acute or convalescent COVID-19. This chain's CDR3 is CASSSGRQTGLSNQPQHF. DNA of the CDR3: TGTGCCAGCAGTTCGGGGAGACAGACAGGGCTGAGCAATCAGCCCCAGCATTTT.